This TCR beta chain emerged from a study of OX40 agonist ivuxolimab in advanced cancers. The overall study: It was permissible to have had prior anti-PD-1, anti-PD-L1 or anti-CTLA-4 therapy, and about 40% had some.

As for this clone: Its antigen is as yet unknown.

It was autoimmune disease history or systemic immunosuppression that excluded patients. From germline, CDR1 is PRHDT and CDR2 FYEKMQ (reference sequence). V was shortened by 8 bases and J by 1 base, with 11 bases between the two germline ends. This CDR3 has 13 amino acids. Points from the study as a whole: There were also nonresponders showing low normalized T-cell clonal expansion. Antigen specificity of clonally expanded peripheral T cells was not established.

The table came from immunoSEQ multiplex PCR; TCRdb's copy has only in-frame clones and leaves some out. The sample consists of about 84,000 clones, about 94% of them appearing once. The sequenced sample was CD4+ or CD8+ T cells sorted from blood, obtained in a trial of the OX40 agonist ivuxolimab. The receptor's source is an adult with an advanced solid tumor such as melanoma, head and neck, liver or kidney cancer. The chain combines TRBV13 with TRBJ2-5; a possible D gene is TRBD2 (7 bases). The CDR3 here is CASRGGGQETQYF. DNA of the CDR3: TGTGCCAGCCGAGGGGGGGGCCAAGAGACCCAGTACTTC. Full variable domain (rest looked up from reference TRBV13 and TRBJ2-5): AAGVIQSPRHLIKEKRETATLKCYPIPRHDTVYWYQQGPGQDPQFLISFYEKMQSDKGSIPDRFSAQQFSDYHSELNMSSLELGDSALYFCASRGGGQETQYFGPGTRLLVL.